These 6 T cell receptor beta chains were sequenced from one sample in a study of T cell responses to AZD1222 COVID-19 vaccine. The protocol was immunoSEQ multiplex PCR, while the TCRdb copy is restricted to in-frame clones and leaves out a portion. Of 120,000 to 150,000 clones detected, roughly nine tenths appear once; the ten largest clones hold around 3.8%. The sample in question was peripheral blood, obtained 28 days after the second AZD1222 dose. Receptors originate from an adult who received the AZD1222 COVID-19 vaccine.

The J gene is TRBJ2-1, the V gene TRBV20-1; D uncertain. V lost 6 bases to trimming and J lost 4 bases, with 7 bases between them. Germline V gene lookup returns CDR1 DFQATT and CDR2 SNEGSKA (reference sequence). This CDR3 spans 11 amino acids. This CDR3 reads CSAWFYNEQFF. The CDR3 coding sequence is TGCAGTGCATGGTTTTACAATGAGCAGTTCTTC.

This clone was detected once. V and J are TRBV29-1 and TRBJ1-1; 7 bases fit TRBD1. The ends lost 7 bases at V and 5 bases at J; junction bases unmatched: 4. This CDR3 is built from 11 residues. Germline loops: CDR1 SQVTM, CDR2 ANQGSEA. The chain's CDR3 is CSGQGLTEAFF. The CDR3 DNA reads as TGCAGCGGACAGGGACTTACTGAAGCTTTCTTT.

The V and J genes are TRBV10-3 and TRBJ1-3; 9 bases are a match to TRBD1. The germline V gene encodes CDR1 ENHRY and CDR2 SYGVKD. J was trimmed by 8 bases and V by 2 bases; bases with no gene match: 7. The CDR3 is 15 residues long. CDR3 region: CAISEGQGSWDTIYF. CDR3 coding DNA: TGTGCCATCAGTGAGGGACAGGGGTCCTGGGACACCATATATTTT.

The CDR3 coding sequence is TGTGCCAGCAGCCAAGGAGCAACTGGAAACACCATATATTTT. Translating gives CASSQGATGNTIYF. V is TRBV3-1 (or the pseudogene TRBV3-2) and J is TRBJ1-3; D is unclear. Trimming left V 1 base short and J 2 bases short, with 6 bases between. The V gene's germline CDR1 is LGHDT and CDR2 YNNKEL (reference sequence). The CDR3 covers 14 residues.

The chain has TRBV24-1 and TRBJ1-4, with D tentatively TRBD1 (5 bases). The CDR3 loop spans 13 amino acids. The V gene lost 5 bases and the J gene lost 8 bases, with 11 bases spanning the gap. CDR1 KGHDR and CDR2 SFDVKD come from the germline V gene. The CDR3, as DNA: TGTGCCACCAGTGCGGGGGTTTCGGAAAAACTGTTTTTT. Translating it yields CATSAGVSEKLFF.

V and J are TRBV29-1 and TRBJ2-6; TRBD2 aligns across 8 bases. V gave up 5 bases and J gave up 0 bases; unmatched junction bases: 3. The CDR3 loop spans 15 amino acids. Germline V gene lookup returns CDR1 SQVTM and CDR2 ANQGSEA. CDR3 nucleotide sequence: TGCAGCGTTAGACTAGCGCGCTCTGGGGCCAACGTCCTGACTTTC. Protein sequence: CSVRLARSGANVLTF.